One and the same sample provided the 4 T cell receptor beta chains below, sequenced in a study of T cells expressing NK-cell markers. TCRdb reanalyzed the 5' RACE reads, giving one entry per CDR3 protein sequence and no DNA. This sample's clone table lists some 440,000 distinct CDR3 sequences. The sequenced sample was blood T cells: a sorted CD56 or NKG2C T cell subset, CD4+ or CD8+ T cells, or bulk PBMC T cells (not recorded which). Receptors originate from a woman aged 50 to 65 in good health.

The chain uses TRBV5-5 and TRBJ2-2; there is no DNA to check the TCRdb D call of TRBD2. The CDR3 is made up of 16 amino acids. Germline V lookup: CDR1 SGHKS, CDR2 YYEKEE (reference sequence). CDR3: CASSLLTSGYTGELFF.

The chain employs TRBV29-1 and TRBJ1-1; TCRdb returns TRBD1, unconfirmable since there is no DNA. Germline CDR1 SQVTM, CDR2 ANQGSEA. CDR3 length: 13 residues. This CDR3 reads CSVVPRLNTEAFF.

V is TRBV18 and J is TRBJ2-3. Per germline, CDR1 KGHSH and CDR2 LQKENI. This CDR3 has 14 amino acids. CDR3 amino acids: CASSPPGLRDTQYF.

The chain employs TRBV4-2 and TRBJ2-1; TCRdb selects TRBD2, and the lack of DNA leaves this call unchecked. The CDR3 extends over 15 amino acids. From germline, CDR1 is LGHNA and CDR2 YNFKEQ. The CDR3 here is CASSQDLLAGNEQFF.